This T cell receptor beta chain stems from a study of T-cell memory formation after mild COVID-19. The study's findings and limits: Contracting clones, day 15 to 85, had balanced CD4/CD8, and later expanders favored CD4+. Some SARS-CoV-2-responding clones were already detected in memory before infection.

About this clonotype: Its matching antigen is unknown.

CDR3 size: 15 residues. CDR1 is MGHDK and CDR2 is SYGVNS in the germline V gene. V shed 7 bases, J shed 6 bases, and the junction held 11 bases outside the gene matches. Researchers used 5'RACE with constant-segment primers to make TCR alpha and TCR beta cDNA libraries that carry sample barcodes and UMIs. One entry per CDR3 protein results from TCRdb running MiXCR on the 5' RACE reads. The repertoire holds about 610,000 distinct CDR3 sequences, with approximately 15% as singletons. The sequenced sample was PBMCs or a T cell subset sorted from them (not recorded which). The clonotype was recovered from an adult woman who had mild COVID-19 (a few samples of this study predate the infection). Cell type and time point are not known. V is TRBV25-1 and J is TRBJ2-1; 8 bases agree with TRBD2. Here the CDR3 DNA reads TGTGCCAGCATGAGAGCGGGAGAGGGTTCCAATGAGCAGTTCTTC. It is translated as CASMRAGEGSNEQFF. The variable domain in full, with the rest retrieved from reference TRBV25-1 and TRBJ2-1, is EADIYQTPRYLVIGTGKKITLECSQTMGHDKMYWYQQDPGMELHLIHYSYGVNSTEKGDLSSESTVSRIRTEHFPLTLESARPSHTSQYLCASMRAGEGSNEQFFGPGTRLTVL.